These 21 T cell receptor beta chains were all obtained from the same sample, sequenced in a study of control samples from healthy donors and cancer patients (dated by TCRdb to the early 2020s). Libraries were built with the immunoSEQ multiplex PCR assay. Drawn from immuneACCESS, this table holds only the in-frame rearrangements with V and J called that TCRdb kept. Clones are partly lost; checked studies trace under half to an unresolved V gene and leave the rest unexplained. The sample records 150,000 to 200,000 clones, around 90% of which are singletons. Of the sample, about 12% is held by the ten largest clones. Material for sequencing was blood. These receptor sequences come from a man aged 25 to 45 in good health.

The chain uses TRBV12-1 and TRBJ2-2; the table calls TRBD1, which could not be checked here. TRBV12-1 is termed a pseudogene. The CDR3 runs 20 residues. The CDR3 loop is CASTEPAGQGAVRRTGELFF. The CDR3 bases are TGTGCCAGCACCGAACCCGCAGGACAGGGGGCTGTTCGGAGGACCGGGGAGCTGTTTTTT.

The chain joins TRBV6-2 or TRBV6-3 to TRBJ1-1; D perhaps matches TRBD1 (5 bases). Germline V CDR1 and CDR2: MNHEY, SVGEGT. The CDR3 covers 14 residues. The V gene lost 0 bases and the J gene lost 5 bases, with 10 bases spanning the gap. This CDR3 reads CASSYSQGGTEAFF. DNA for the CDR3: TGTGCCAGCAGTTACTCGCAGGGAGGGACTGAAGCTTTCTTT.

In this sample, this clone turned up a few times. J is TRBJ2-1 and V is TRBV2; TRBD2 is a possible D gene (6 bases). CDR3 size: 13 residues. Germline lookup yields CDR1 SNHLY and CDR2 FYNNEI. Trimming took off 8 bases at V and 4 bases at J, with 12 bases between the two ends. As DNA, the CDR3 is TGTGCCAGCTCTGGCGGGGTTTACAATGAGCAGTTCTTC. Translated, it gives CASSGGVYNEQFF. Combining the CDR3 with reference TRBV2 and TRBJ2-1 gives the whole variable domain EPEVTQTPSHQVTQMGQEVILRCVPISNHLYFYWYRQILGQKVEFLVSFYNNEISEKSEIFDDQFSVERPDGSNFTLKIRSTKLEDSAMYFCASSGGVYNEQFFGPGTRLTVL.

The chain couples TRBV28 to TRBJ2-7; no firm D call. The germline V gene has CDR1 MDHEN and CDR2 SYDVKM. The CDR3 contains 12 residues. The germline V and J ends were trimmed by 3 bases and 0 bases, with 3 bases remaining between them. This chain's CDR3 is CASSFNSYEQYF. Here the CDR3 DNA reads TGTGCCAGCAGTTTCAACTCCTACGAGCAGTACTTC.

The CDR3 sequence: CASSQAHGYEQYF. The DNA for the CDR3 is TGCGCCAGCAGCCAAGCACACGGCTACGAGCAGTACTTC. The rearrangement uses TRBV4-1 and TRBJ2-7; D uncertain. Germline V CDR1 and CDR2: MGHRA, YSYEKL. There are 13 residues in the CDR3. Trimming pared 1 base from V and 3 bases from J, leaving 7 bases between.

CDR3 coding DNA: TGCGCCAGCCGAATGGGACGGGGCACAGATACGCAGTATTTT. Its protein is CASRMGRGTDTQYF. This chain links TRBV5-1 with TRBJ2-3; perhaps D is TRBD1 or TRBD2 (5 bases each). With 7 bases removed from V and 1 base from J, the gap between germline ends came to 13 bases. The CDR3 runs 14 residues. Germline V gives CDR1 SGHRS, CDR2 YFSETQ.

The chain couples TRBV3-1 (or the pseudogene TRBV3-2) to TRBJ2-7; no definite D call. Germline assignment: CDR1 LGHDT and CDR2 YNNKEL (reference sequence). There are 13 residues in the CDR3. V dropped 2 bases and J dropped 7 bases, with 12 bases sitting between them. The CDR3 DNA is TGTGCCAGCAGCCAATTTTCTGGGCGTGAGCAGTACTTC. Residues: CASSQFSGREQYF.

This rearrangement joins TRBV7-6 to TRBJ2-1; 10 nucleotides line up with TRBD2. Trimming cost V 1 base and J 5 bases; bases outside gene matches: 8. This CDR3 has 17 amino acids. CDR1 and CDR2 (germline): SGHVS, FNYEAQ. Here the CDR3 DNA reads TGTGCCAGCAGCTTAGTGGCTAGCGGGGGCCTTAACAATGAGCAGTTCTTC. This encodes CASSLVASGGLNNEQFF.

The rearrangement joins TRBV4-3 to TRBJ2-7, with a tentative D call TRBD2 (7 bases). The CDR3 consists of 14 residues. Germline V CDR1 and CDR2: LGHNA, YSLEER. V shed 1 base and J shed 3 bases, with 10 bases lying between them. CDR3: CASSQGRGGYEQYF. The CDR3 bases are TGCGCCAGCAGCCAAGGAAGGGGGGGCTACGAGCAGTACTTC.

The rearrangement links TRBV9 to TRBJ2-1; 8 bases are shared with TRBD2. CDR3 length: 17 residues. J gave up 10 bases and V 3 bases, and 18 bases lay outside the gene matches. CDR1 is SGDLS, CDR2 YYNGEE, per germline. The CDR3 reads CASSAPRAGDYWGEQFF. In DNA form, the CDR3 reads TGTGCCAGCAGCGCACCGCGAGCGGGGGACTACTGGGGGGAGCAGTTCTTC.

V gene TRBV7-9 combines with J gene TRBJ2-1; perhaps TRBD2 as D (6 bases). The CDR3 sequence is 16 residues long. Trimming cost V 7 bases and J 1 base, with 17 bases left between them. The germline CDR1 and CDR2 sequences are SEHNR and FQNEAQ (reference sequence). This chain's CDR3 is CASNGGGKNSYNEQFF. CDR3 sequence (DNA): TGTGCCAGCAACGGTGGGGGGAAGAATTCCTACAATGAGCAGTTCTTC.

The chain carries TRBV18 and TRBJ2-2; possible D gene TRBD1, 5 bases. The germline CDR1 and CDR2 sequences are KGHSH and LQKENI. CDR3 length equals 14 residues. The V end lost 5 bases, the J end lost 3 bases, and 10 bases lay between the germline ends. Here the CDR3 reads CASSKGSDTGELFF. As DNA, the CDR3 is TGTGCCAGCTCAAAGGGGTCGGACACCGGGGAGCTGTTTTTT.

The rearrangement uses TRBV19 and TRBJ2-2; TRBD2 agrees at 7 bases. Germline lookup yields CDR1 LNHDA and CDR2 SQIVND (reference sequence). J was trimmed by 3 bases and V by 5 bases; bases with no gene match: 3. This CDR3 contains 14 residues. The CDR3 bases are TGTGCCAGTAGTGTGCTAGCGGACACCGGGGAGCTGTTTTTT. Protein sequence: CASSVLADTGELFF.

This sequence joins TRBV6-5 and TRBJ1-6, with TRBD1 as a possible D gene (5 bases). The CDR3 extends over 14 amino acids. Germline CDR1 reads MNHEY; CDR2 reads SVGAGI. The V and J ends lost 6 bases and 10 bases respectively, with 16 bases between them. CDR3 region: CASSLGRLGSPLHF. The CDR3, as DNA: TGTGCCAGCAGCCTGGGGCGCCTTGGCTCACCCCTCCACTTT.

The chain couples TRBV24-1 to TRBJ2-3; no firm D call. CDR1 is KGHDR, CDR2 SFDVKD, per germline. V was shortened by 6 bases and J by 0 bases, with 18 bases between the two germline ends. The CDR3 is 17 residues long. For the CDR3, the DNA is TGTGCCACCAGTACTGGGTCCGCAATACCTAGCACAGATACGCAGTATTTT. Protein: CATSTGSAIPSTDTQYF.

The chain couples TRBV9 to TRBJ1-2, with TRBD1 matching over 7 bases. The germline V gene has CDR1 SGDLS and CDR2 YYNGEE. V dropped 3 bases and J dropped 8; count of bases not matched to a gene: 4. The CDR3 loop spans 12 amino acids. CDR3: CASSGQGGGYTF. DNA of the CDR3: TGTGCCAGCAGCGGACAGGGCGGCGGCTACACCTTC.

The chain uses TRBV28 and TRBJ2-7, with D tentatively TRBD1 (6 bases). This CDR3 is built from 13 residues. Trimming stripped 3 bases from V and 2 bases from J, with 8 bases between. Germline V gene sequence: CDR1 MDHEN, CDR2 SYDVKM. CDR3 sequence reads: CASSLGTPYEQYF. The CDR3, as DNA: TGTGCCAGCAGTTTGGGGACACCCTACGAGCAGTACTTC.

The V call is TRBV18, the J call TRBJ2-2; the match to TRBD1 covers 9 bases. Losses at the gene ends were 8 bases for V and 4 bases for J; bases not matched to a gene: 14. CDR1 KGHSH and CDR2 LQKENI come from the germline V gene. This CDR3 has 17 amino acids. The CDR3 reads CASPCHPGQGVTGELFF. The CDR3 coding sequence is TGTGCCAGCCCCTGTCACCCGGGACAGGGCGTCACCGGGGAGCTGTTTTTT. Drawing the rest from reference TRBV18 and TRBJ2-2, the complete variable domain is NAGVMQNPRHLVRRRGQEARLRCSPMKGHSHVYWYRQLPEEGLKFMVYLQKENIIDESGMPKERFSAEFPKEGPSILRIQQVVRGDSAAYFCASPCHPGQGVTGELFFGEGSRLTVL.

The chain links TRBV5-1 to TRBJ2-4, with 7 nucleotides matching TRBD1. CDR1 and CDR2 from the germline V gene are SGHRS and YFSETQ. The CDR3 length is 14 residues. V lost 4 bases, J lost 6 bases, and 7 bases stayed unmatched. The CDR3 nucleotides read TGCGCCAGCAGCAGGGACAGCCACTTAAACATTCAGTACTTC. Protein: CASSRDSHLNIQYF.

The V call is TRBV15, the J call TRBJ2-3; D is undetermined. This CDR3 comprises 11 residues. Trimming took off 1 base at V and 6 bases at J, with 2 bases between the two ends. CDR1 and CDR2 from the germline V gene are LNHNV and YYDKDF (reference sequence). CDR3 DNA sequence: TGTGCCACCAGCAGAGGGGATACGCAGTATTTT. Protein sequence: CATSRGDTQYF.

This sequence joins TRBV10-3 and TRBJ1-6; no clear D. In germline, CDR1 is ENHRY, CDR2 SYGVKD. Trimming shortened V by 2 bases and J by 5 bases, and 10 bases separated the two germline ends. This CDR3 is built from 15 residues. The CDR3, as DNA: TGTGCCATCAGTGAGGCACAGAGCGATAATTCACCCCTCCACTTT. Translated, it gives CAISEAQSDNSPLHF.